Each of the 10 T cell receptor beta chains below was sequenced from the same sample in a study of beta chain features in type 1 diabetes. Expressed TCRB transcripts were sequenced, since all the RNA that had been isolated was reverse transcribed. Libraries were prepared by immunoSEQ multiplex PCR; TCRdb keeps only in-frame clonotypes and omits some of them. The sample contains 900,000 or so clones, 15% to 20% of which appear only once. The sequenced sample consisted of naive CD4+ T cells from blood. These receptors all come from a young woman in good health.

This chain uses TRBV9 with TRBJ2-7; 10 nucleotides agree with TRBD2. J gave up 6 bases and V 0 bases, and 6 bases lay outside the gene matches. This CDR3 contains 15 residues. Germline V gene lookup returns CDR1 SGDLS and CDR2 YYNGEE. CDR3 sequence reads: CASSVGTSGIGEQYF. The CDR3 nucleotides read TGTGCCAGCAGCGTAGGTACTAGCGGGATCGGCGAGCAGTACTTC.

This clone turned up a few times. Other DNA sequences in this sample translate to the same CDR3. This chain links TRBV7-2 with TRBJ2-2, with D perhaps TRBD1 (6 bases). V was trimmed by 1 base and J by 4 bases, leaving 10 bases between them. The CDR3 extends over 15 amino acids. Germline V gene data show CDR1 as SGHTA and CDR2 as FQGNSA. The CDR3 reads CASSLVQGSTGELFF. Here the CDR3 DNA reads TGTGCCAGCAGCTTAGTTCAGGGGAGCACCGGGGAGCTGTTTTTT.

The chain recombines TRBV4-2 with TRBJ2-3; 9 bases fit TRBD2. The germline CDR1 and CDR2 sequences are LGHNA and YNFKEQ. The CDR3 contains 16 residues. V was clipped by 2 bases and J by 8 bases; unmatched bases: 11. CDR3: CASSQPPTSGPATQYF. The CDR3 DNA sequence: TGTGCCAGCAGCCAACCCCCGACTAGCGGACCGGCTACGCAGTATTTT.

Points on this clone: Other DNA variants within this sample encode the same CDR3. The chain employs TRBV5-1 and TRBJ2-5; D call uncertain. CDR3 length equals 12 residues. Looked up from germline, CDR1 is SGHRS and CDR2 is YFSETQ. Deletions cut 5 bases from V and 5 bases from J, with 10 bases between. CDR3 coding DNA: TGCGCCAGCAGTCCCGGACGGGAGACCCAGTACTTC. Its translation: CASSPGRETQYF.

V usage is TRBV5-4 and J usage is TRBJ1-2, with D perhaps matching TRBD1 (6 bases). This CDR3 region has 15 residues. Deletions cut 4 bases from V and 7 bases from J, with 20 bases between. From germline, CDR1 is SGHNT and CDR2 YYREEE (reference sequence). The CDR3 nucleotides are TGTGCCAGCAGCCCAGCCGACCAGGGGCGTGCTGGCTACACCTTC. This translates into CASSPADQGRAGYTF.

The chain recombines TRBV5-1 with TRBJ2-1; weak D call: TRBD1 (6 bases). Germline assignment: CDR1 SGHRS and CDR2 YFSETQ. The length of the CDR3 is 16 residues. Trimming took 8 bases from V and 1 from J, leaving 19 bases between them. The CDR3 protein is CASGTTAQGSYNEQFF. CDR3 sequence (DNA): TGCGCCAGTGGGACAACCGCCCAGGGATCCTACAATGAGCAGTTCTTC. Combining the CDR3 with reference TRBV5-1 and TRBJ2-1 gives the whole variable domain KAGVTQTPRYLIKTRGQQVTLSCSPISGHRSVSWYQQTPGQGLQFLFEYFSETQRNKGNFPGRFSGRQFSNSRSEMNVSTLELGDSALYLCASGTTAQGSYNEQFFGPGTRLTVL.

The CDR3 here is CASSRGGTQYF. The CDR3 DNA follows: TGTGCCAGCAGTAGGGGGGGTACGCAGTATTTT. The V gene is TRBV13, the J gene TRBJ2-3; perhaps TRBD2 as D (7 bases). Germline V CDR1 and CDR2: PRHDT, FYEKMQ (reference sequence). V shed 6 bases and J shed 8 bases, with 9 bases lying between them. This CDR3 contains 11 residues.

Comments on this clone: Mismatch with germline at one junction end may stem from a read error. The chain carries TRBV7-9 and TRBJ2-2; the match to TRBD2 covers 8 bases. Per the germline V gene, CDR1 is SEHNR and CDR2 is FQNEAQ (reference sequence). This CDR3 region has 16 residues. The CDR3 loop is CASSLTGGTNTGEPFF. The CDR3 bases are TGTGCCAGCAGCTTAACGGGAGGGACGAACACCGGGGAGCCGTTTTTT.

This clone was detected only a few times. V gene TRBV9 combines with J gene TRBJ1-2; 9 nucleotides line up with TRBD1. Germline V gives CDR1 SGDLS, CDR2 YYNGEE. V dropped 5 bases and J dropped 9; count of bases not matched to a gene: 14. The CDR3 has 15 amino acids. The CDR3 region has the DNA TGTGCCAGCAGTCCCGGGACAGGGTCGCGTTTCCGCTACACCTTC. Its protein is CASSPGTGSRFRYTF.

The rearrangement links TRBV4-2 to TRBJ2-4; 12 bases align to TRBD2. Losses at the gene ends were 4 bases for V and 3 bases for J; bases not matched to a gene: 7. The CDR3 has 17 residues. CDR1 and CDR2 (germline): LGHNA, YNFKEQ. The DNA of the CDR3 is TGTGCCAGCAGCCCCCTCGGACTAGCGGGAATCAAAAACATTCAGTACTTC. It yields the protein CASSPLGLAGIKNIQYF.